This TCR beta chain was identified in a study of shared clonotypes between healthy human individuals. Study-level points and caveats: The sole specimen, blood, was sampled, and tissue repertoires likely differ.

Into CD45RA+ naive and CD45RA-negative memory subsets, the CD4+ cells were split. Some 30,000 T cell genomes (around 0.2 ug DNA) went into each sorted-subset replicate. Profiled with immunoSEQ multiplex PCR; TCRdb holds only in-frame clones, not every one. This table has hundreds of thousands of clones, about 96% appearing once. Concerning this clone itself: What it recognizes is unknown.

Germline assignment: CDR1 SGHNT and CDR2 YYREEE (reference sequence). The CDR3 runs to 14 residues. Trimming stripped 5 bases from V and 4 bases from J, with 13 bases between. The chain uses TRBV5-4 and TRBJ2-1, with D possibly TRBD1 on 6 matching bases. The sequenced material came from naive CD4+ T cells sorted from blood. Subset defined: CD45RA+ positively selected. The TCR comes from a woman in her 30s in good health. CDR3 residues: CASSSQRGYNEQFF. CDR3 coding DNA: TGTGCCAGCAGTAGTCAAAGGGGGTACAATGAGCAGTTCTTC.